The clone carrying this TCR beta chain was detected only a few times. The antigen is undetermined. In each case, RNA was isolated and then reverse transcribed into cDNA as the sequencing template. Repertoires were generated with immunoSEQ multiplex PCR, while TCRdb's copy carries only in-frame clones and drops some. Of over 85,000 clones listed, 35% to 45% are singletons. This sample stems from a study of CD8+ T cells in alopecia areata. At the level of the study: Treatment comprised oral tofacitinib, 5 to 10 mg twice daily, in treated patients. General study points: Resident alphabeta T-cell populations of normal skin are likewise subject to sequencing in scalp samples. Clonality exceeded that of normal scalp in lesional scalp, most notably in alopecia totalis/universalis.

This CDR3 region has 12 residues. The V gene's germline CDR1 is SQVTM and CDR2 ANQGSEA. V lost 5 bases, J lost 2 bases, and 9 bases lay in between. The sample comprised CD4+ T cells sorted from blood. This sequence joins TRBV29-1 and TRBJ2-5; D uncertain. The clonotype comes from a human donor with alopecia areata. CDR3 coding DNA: TGCAGCGTTACGGTGGTGCAAGAGACCCAGTACTTC. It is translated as CSVTVVQETQYF. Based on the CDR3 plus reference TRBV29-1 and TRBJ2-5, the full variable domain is SAVISQKPSRDICQRGTSLTIQCQVDSQVTMMFWYRQQPGQSLTLIATANQGSEATYESGFVIDKFPISRPNLTFSTLTVSNMSPEDSSIYLCSVTVVQETQYFGPGTRLLVL.